The 22 T cell receptor beta chains listed next were all sequenced from one sample in a study of blood T cell repertoires in COVID-19 (dated by TCRdb to the early 2020s). The receptor library was made with the immunoSEQ multiplex PCR assay. TCRdb re-hosts the immuneACCESS table, in-frame sequences only. Its copies lack some clones; in the studies checked, an unresolved V gene accounts for under half of them, and the cause for the rest is not known. The sample table lists about 300,000 clones, more than 75% of them with a count of one. The ten largest make up about 1.6% of the sample. The sample consisted of peripheral blood. The receptor source for this set is a woman between 40 and 50 years old who had recovered from COVID-19.

This chain joins TRBV6-1 and TRBJ2-7; no reliable D call. Germline CDR1 MNHNS, CDR2 SASEGT. There are 17 residues in the CDR3. V was shortened by 2 bases and J by 0 bases, with 17 bases between the two germline ends. The CDR3 protein is CASSEIVLPGASYEQYF. The CDR3, as DNA: TGTGCCAGCAGTGAAATTGTTCTGCCCGGAGCCTCCTACGAGCAGTACTTC.

The chain carries TRBV5-1 and TRBJ1-5; D gene unclear. The CDR3 consists of 15 residues. CDR1 and CDR2 from the germline V gene are SGHRS and YFSETQ. The V gene lost 4 bases and the J gene lost 2 bases, with 13 bases spanning the gap. CDR3 nucleotide sequence: TGCGCCAGCAGCCCCGGACTTCACGGCAATCAGCCCCAGCATTTT. Translation: CASSPGLHGNQPQHF.

The table lists this clone with a few counts. The rearrangement uses TRBV2 and TRBJ1-2, with D perhaps matching TRBD1 (5 bases). Per germline, CDR1 SNHLY and CDR2 FYNNEI. V was shortened by 6 bases and J by 3 bases, with 14 bases between the two germline ends. This CDR3 is 14 amino acids long. The CDR3 DNA reads as TGTGCCAGCAGGACCGTTACAGGAGACTATGGCTACACCTTC. Amino acids: CASRTVTGDYGYTF.

For the CDR3, the DNA is TGTGCCAGCAGCTTATGGAGCGGGGGGAGCTCAGATACGCAGTATTTT. Protein product: CASSLWSGGSSDTQYF. The V gene is TRBV7-6, the J gene TRBJ2-3, with 9 bases identical to TRBD2. The CDR3 extends over 16 amino acids. V gave up 2 bases and J gave up 4 bases; unmatched junction bases: 7. Germline CDR1 and CDR2: SGHVS and FNYEAQ.

V usage is TRBV10-3 and J usage is TRBJ1-1, with D unclear. V lost 4 bases and J lost 5, with 8 bases in between. Germline V CDR1 and CDR2: ENHRY, SYGVKD. This CDR3 has 12 residues. The CDR3: CAISGGGTEAFF. In DNA, the CDR3 is TGTGCCATCAGTGGGGGAGGGACTGAAGCTTTCTTT.

The chain joins TRBV12-3 or TRBV12-4 to TRBJ1-6, with D possibly TRBD1 on 6 matching bases. V was clipped by 8 bases and J by 9 bases, with 11 bases between them. The CDR3 is made up of 12 amino acids. This chain's CDR3 is CASAGARSPLHF. The DNA of the CDR3 is TGTGCCAGCGCGGGGGCGCGTTCACCCCTCCACTTT.

The rearrangement links TRBV18 to TRBJ1-3; 7 bases fit TRBD1. CDR1 KGHSH and CDR2 LQKENI come from the germline V gene. The V and J ends lost 5 bases and 2 bases, in that order; junction bases with no gene match: 9. The CDR3 extends over 16 amino acids. CDR3 nucleotides: TGTGCCAGCTCATCGTTAACAGGGGCTACTGGAAACACCATATATTTT. Encoded protein: CASSSLTGATGNTIYF.

This chain uses TRBV5-1 with TRBJ2-3; the D gene is possibly TRBD1 (5 bases). CDR3 length: 13 amino acids. The ends were cut back, 2 bases at V and 4 bases at J, with 8 bases in the middle. Germline assignment: CDR1 SGHRS and CDR2 YFSETQ. CDR3 in DNA: TGCGCCAGCAGCTTAACAGGACCAGATACGCAGTATTTT. Amino acid sequence: CASSLTGPDTQYF.

This chain links TRBV7-8 with TRBJ1-6; perhaps TRBD1 as D (5 bases). The CDR3 is 16 amino acids. In germline, CDR1 is SGHVS, CDR2 FQNEAQ. The germline V and J ends were trimmed by 0 bases and 9 bases, with 15 bases remaining between them. The CDR3 DNA is TGTGCCAGCAGCTTAGCCGGGACCGGGACTACTTCACCCCTCCACTTT. Its protein product is CASSLAGTGTTSPLHF.

The chain has TRBV5-4 and TRBJ2-7; D gene uncertain. The V gene's germline CDR1 is SGHNT and CDR2 YYREEE (reference sequence). V was cut by 2 bases and J by 0 bases, with 12 bases left in between. The CDR3 loop spans 15 amino acids. The DNA of the CDR3 is TGTGCCAGCAGCTTCGCATCTCTTAGCTCCTACGAGCAGTACTTC. Amino acid sequence: CASSFASLSSYEQYF.

V and J are TRBV10-3 and TRBJ1-1; D remains ambiguous. Germline CDR1 and CDR2: ENHRY and SYGVKD. This CDR3 comprises 16 residues. Deletions cut 4 bases from V and 4 bases from J, with 19 bases between. CDR3 sequence (DNA): TGTGCCATCAGTGGGGAGATGGAGGAGGTGGGCACTGAAGCTTTCTTT. Amino acids: CAISGEMEEVGTEAFF.

The chain recombines TRBV11-3 with TRBJ2-5; TRBD1 might be the D (7 bases). The CDR3 spans 14 residues. Trimming pared 4 bases from V and 10 bases from J, leaving 19 bases between. Germline values: CDR1 SGHNT, CDR2 YENEEA. The CDR3 coding sequence is TGTGCCAGCAGCTCCAATACAGGGGAGGATGACCAGTACTTC. Translation: CASSSNTGEDDQYF.

The V gene is TRBV12-3 or TRBV12-4, the J gene TRBJ2-1, with TRBD1 matching over 7 bases. Trimming removed 1 base from V and 6 bases from J; junction bases left unmatched: 0. The CDR3 is 13 residues long. In nucleotides, the CDR3 is TGTGCCAGCAGTTTAGACAGGGGCAATGAGCAGTTCTTC. Translating it yields CASSLDRGNEQFF.

The V and J genes are TRBV5-1 and TRBJ1-2; 7 bases are a match to TRBD1. V shed 4 bases and J 2 bases; nucleotides not matched to a gene: 5. This CDR3 region has 14 residues. The germline CDR1 and CDR2 sequences are SGHRS and YFSETQ. The CDR3 DNA follows: TGCGCCAGCAGCCCGGGGACAGTAAACTATGGCTACACCTTC. This gives the protein CASSPGTVNYGYTF.

The chain employs TRBV5-1 and TRBJ2-1; D is possibly TRBD2 (5 bases). The germline CDR1 and CDR2 sequences are SGHRS and YFSETQ. V was clipped by 4 bases and J by 10 bases, with 15 bases between them. CDR3 length equals 13 residues. The CDR3 here is CASSAASFREQFF. The CDR3 coding sequence is TGCGCCAGCAGCGCCGCTAGCTTTCGGGAGCAGTTCTTC.

CDR3 sequence reads: CASSLGQGWFYGYTF. The CDR3 nucleotides are TGTGCCAGCAGCTTAGGGCAGGGTTGGTTCTATGGCTACACCTTC. The rearrangement uses TRBV7-2 and TRBJ1-2; D possibly corresponds to TRBD1 (5 bases). The CDR3 is made up of 15 amino acids. CDR1 SGHTA and CDR2 FQGNSA come from the germline V gene. The V end lost 1 base, the J end lost 4 bases, and 13 bases lay between the germline ends.

This chain connects TRBV13 to TRBJ2-5, with D possibly matching TRBD2 (7 bases). This CDR3 region has 15 residues. Germline assignment: CDR1 PRHDT and CDR2 FYEKMQ (reference sequence). Between the trimmed V and J ends, which lost 6 bases and 3 bases, there was a span of 17 bases. CDR3 loop: CASRGGGSQKETQYF. The CDR3 DNA is TGTGCCAGCAGGGGAGGGGGATCCCAAAAAGAGACCCAGTACTTC.

The gene calls are TRBV5-4 and TRBJ2-7; D perhaps matches TRBD1 (5 bases). Germline V gives CDR1 SGHNT, CDR2 YYREEE (reference sequence). There are 15 residues in the CDR3. Trimming left V 4 bases short and J 2 bases short, with 16 bases between. The CDR3 nucleotides are TGTGCCAGCAGCCCAGGGCCCCTCGGCACCTACGAGCAGTACTTC. This encodes CASSPGPLGTYEQYF.

The chain employs TRBV9 and TRBJ2-2; 7 nucleotides agree with TRBD1. There are 15 residues in the CDR3. Germline assignment: CDR1 SGDLS and CDR2 YYNGEE. V lost 2 bases, J lost 7 bases, and 8 bases stayed unmatched. CDR3 loop: CASSVGRGLDGELFF. The CDR3 DNA reads as TGTGCCAGCAGCGTCGGAAGGGGGCTTGACGGGGAGCTGTTTTTT.

V is TRBV3-1 (or the pseudogene TRBV3-2) and J is TRBJ1-1; D unclear. This CDR3 spans 13 amino acids. V was cut by 2 bases and J by 1 base, with 5 bases left in between. Germline V gene data show CDR1 as LGHDT and CDR2 as YNNKEL (reference sequence). CDR3 protein: CASSQTTNTEAFF. The CDR3 region has the DNA TGTGCCAGCAGCCAAACAACGAACACTGAAGCTTTCTTT.

The genes are TRBV21-1 and TRBJ2-7; the table assigns TRBD2, which was not confirmed against the DNA. TRBV21-1 is a documented pseudogene. This CDR3 spans 15 amino acids. In DNA form, the CDR3 reads TGTGCCAGCAGCAAACGGAACGGGAGCTCCTACGAGCAGTACTTC. Translating gives CASSKRNGSSYEQYF.

This clone has just one count. This chain uses TRBV7-2 with TRBJ1-4; 8 positions match TRBD1. V lost 2 bases and J lost 5; bases outside the gene matches: 7. There are 16 residues in the CDR3. Germline CDR1 is SGHTA and CDR2 is FQGNSA. CDR3 nucleotides: TGTGCCAGCAGCTTAACCCCGGGACAGGCGAATGAAAAACTGTTTTTT. Encoded protein: CASSLTPGQANEKLFF.